The 15 T cell receptor beta chains listed next were all sequenced from one sample in a study of beta chain features in type 1 diabetes. The study, taken as a whole, reports: Significant though moderate, a shortening of TCRB CDR3s appeared in all four CD4+ subsets of Type 1 diabetes patients.

Reverse transcription of all isolated RNA meant that expressed TCRB transcripts were sequenced. Measured with immunoSEQ multiplex PCR; TCRdb has only the in-frame clones, and not every one. The data hold hundreds of thousands of clones, with around an eighth observed a single time. These TCRs are of unknown antigen specificity. The material sequenced was naive CD4+ T cells from blood. All receptors derive from a man aged 18 to 29 with type 1 diabetes.

This clone showed up just a few times. J is TRBJ2-2 and V is TRBV2, with 9 bases matching TRBD2. V gave up 7 bases and J gave up 7 bases; unmatched junction bases: 7. Germline V gene lookup returns CDR1 SNHLY and CDR2 FYNNEI. This CDR3 comprises 14 residues. The CDR3 protein is CASNLAGRDGELFF. The CDR3 bases are TGTGCCAGCAACCTAGCGGGGCGCGACGGGGAGCTGTTTTTT.

The chain has TRBV29-1 and TRBJ2-5; 9 bases match TRBD1. Near its end, the DNA agrees better with TRBJ2-7, so the J call may be wrong. The CDR3 is 12 amino acids. Germline values: CDR1 SQVTM, CDR2 ANQGSEA. The CDR3 DNA sequence: TGCAGCGTTGTGGGACAGGGCGTCGAGCAGTACTTC. Translation: CSVVGQGVEQYF.

The chain joins TRBV15 to TRBJ2-1, with D possibly being TRBD2 (6 bases). CDR3 length: 13 residues. Germline CDR1 and CDR2: LNHNV and YYDKDF (reference sequence). V lost 7 bases and J lost 9, with 16 bases in between. CDR3 loop: CATTGVRASEQFF. The CDR3 nucleotides read TGTGCCACCACGGGGGTTCGAGCGAGTGAGCAGTTCTTC. Supplemented by reference TRBV15 and TRBJ2-1, the full variable domain reads DAMVIQNPRYQVTQFGKPVTLSCSQTLNHNVMYWYQQKSSQAPKLLFHYYDKDFNNEADTPDNFQSRRPNTSFCFLDIRSPGLGDTAMYLCATTGVRASEQFFGPGTRLTVL.

This clone appeared once. This rearrangement joins TRBV7-9 to TRBJ1-6; 11 nucleotides align to TRBD1. Germline CDR1 and CDR2: SEHNR and FQNEAQ (reference sequence). Trimming at V came to 5 bases and at J to 9 bases, leaving 3 bases not matched to a gene. This CDR3 contains 14 residues. CDR3 sequence: CASSGGQGGSPLHF. The CDR3 bases are TGTGCCAGCAGCGGGGGACAGGGGGGTTCACCCCTCCACTTT. Full variable domain (remainder filled in from reference TRBV7-9 and TRBJ1-6): DTGVSQNPRHKITKRGQNVTFRCDPISEHNRLYWYRQTLGQGPEFLTYFQNEAQLEKSRLLSDRFSAERPKGSFSTLEIQRTEQGDSAMYLCASSGGQGGSPLHFGNGTRLTVT.

The rearrangement uses TRBV5-4 and TRBJ1-4; TRBD1 aligns across 12 bases. Germline assignment: CDR1 SGHNT and CDR2 YYREEE (reference sequence). The CDR3 is 18 residues long. The V and J ends lost 1 base and 0 bases, in that order; junction bases with no gene match: 4. The CDR3 sequence is CASSLLGQGAATNEKLFF. CDR3 DNA sequence: TGTGCCAGCAGCTTGTTGGGACAGGGGGCGGCAACTAATGAAAAACTGTTTTTT.

This clone was seen only a few times. The V gene is TRBV28, the J gene TRBJ2-7; no clear D gene. CDR1 and CDR2 from the germline V gene are MDHEN and SYDVKM. The CDR3 is 15 amino acids. Between the trimmed V and J ends, which lost 2 bases and 2 bases, there was a span of 13 bases. This chain's CDR3 is CASSLDGKVTYEQYF. In DNA form, the CDR3 reads TGTGCCAGCAGTTTAGACGGAAAGGTAACCTACGAGCAGTACTTC. The full variable domain, in which reference TRBV28 and TRBJ2-7 provide the parts outside the CDR3, is DVKVTQSSRYLVKRTGEKVFLECVQDMDHENMFWYRQDPGLGLRLIYFSYDVKMKEKGDIPEGYSVSREKKERFSLILESASTNQTSMYLCASSLDGKVTYEQYFGPGTRLTVT.

This chain links TRBV2 with TRBJ1-1; D is undetermined. Germline lookup yields CDR1 SNHLY and CDR2 FYNNEI. CDR3 length: 14 amino acids. V shed 4 bases and J shed 3 bases, with 12 bases lying between them. The CDR3: CASSGSASHTEAFF. In DNA, the CDR3 is TGTGCCAGCAGTGGGTCGGCCTCCCACACTGAAGCTTTCTTT.

This clone was counted between two and nine times. The V call is TRBV5-4, the J call TRBJ1-4; the match to TRBD1 covers 10 bases. This CDR3 is built from 15 residues. V gave up 6 bases and J gave up 3 bases; unmatched junction bases: 5. Germline V gives CDR1 SGHNT, CDR2 YYREEE (reference sequence). CDR3 region: CASTRGTGANEKLFF. The CDR3 nucleotides are TGTGCCAGCACCCGGGGGACAGGGGCTAATGAAAAACTGTTTTTT.

The V call is TRBV28, the J call TRBJ1-1; D gene uncertain. Deletions cut 5 bases from V and 5 bases from J, with 18 bases between. The length of the CDR3 is 15 residues. Germline V lookup: CDR1 MDHEN, CDR2 SYDVKM. The CDR3 sequence is CASSPPTGAGTEAFF. The CDR3 coding sequence is TGTGCCAGCAGTCCCCCAACGGGCGCGGGGACTGAAGCTTTCTTT. Filled out from reference TRBV28 and TRBJ1-1, the complete variable domain reads DVKVTQSSRYLVKRTGEKVFLECVQDMDHENMFWYRQDPGLGLRLIYFSYDVKMKEKGDIPEGYSVSREKKERFSLILESASTNQTSMYLCASSPPTGAGTEAFFGQGTRLTVV.

This chain joins TRBV30 and TRBJ2-1; TRBD1 agrees at 11 bases. Germline V gene data show CDR1 as GTSNPN and CDR2 as SVGIG (reference sequence). Trimming removed 3 bases from V and 9 bases from J; junction bases left unmatched: 1. CDR3 size: 12 residues. The CDR3 here is CAWSGTGGEQFF. The CDR3 DNA sequence: TGTGCCTGGAGCGGGACAGGGGGTGAGCAGTTCTTC.

The chain employs TRBV9 and TRBJ1-2; TRBD1 matches at 8 bases. The trim removed 4 bases at V and 4 bases at J, leaving 9 bases unmatched. Germline V CDR1 and CDR2: SGDLS, YYNGEE. There are 15 residues in the CDR3. The CDR3 DNA sequence: TGTGCCAGCAGCCCAAGGACAGGGAACGGCTATGGCTACACCTTC. It translates to CASSPRTGNGYGYTF.

In this sample, this clone turned up a few times. The chain employs TRBV2 and TRBJ1-2, with D possibly matching TRBD1 (6 bases). The V and J ends lost 6 bases and 8 bases respectively, with 13 bases between them. Germline assignment: CDR1 SNHLY and CDR2 FYNNEI. This CDR3 is built from 12 residues. CDR3 nucleotides: TGTGCCAGCAGCTCACAGGGACGAGGCTACACCTTC. Translated, it gives CASSSQGRGYTF. The full variable domain, rest sourced from reference TRBV2 and TRBJ1-2, is EPEVTQTPSHQVTQMGQEVILRCVPISNHLYFYWYRQILGQKVEFLVSFYNNEISEKSEIFDDQFSVERPDGSNFTLKIRSTKLEDSAMYFCASSSQGRGYTFGSGTRLTVV.

To note about this clone: At one end, the junction sequence differs from germline, possibly due to a read error. The rearrangement joins TRBV11-3 to TRBJ2-6; 7 bases are a match to TRBD2. Germline CDR1 SGHNT, CDR2 YENEEA. This CDR3 has 13 residues. CDR3: CASSRAGVNVLTF. CDR3 in DNA: TGTGCCAGCAGCCGGGCGGGGGTCAACGTCCTGACTTTC.

This clone was counted only a few times. The chain is built from TRBV10-3 and TRBJ2-2, with a possible D match to TRBD1 (6 bases). Trimming pared 7 bases from V and 6 bases from J, leaving 15 bases between. The CDR3 sequence is 14 residues long. Germline assignment: CDR1 ENHRY and CDR2 SYGVKD. The CDR3 DNA reads TGTGCCATCACCTCCGGGACATGGGCCGGGGAGCTGTTTTTT. This codes for CAITSGTWAGELFF.

The chain joins TRBV29-1 to TRBJ2-1; D unresolved. Germline V gives CDR1 SQVTM, CDR2 ANQGSEA. The CDR3 length is 13 residues. Trimming cost V 1 base and J 6 bases, with 10 bases left between them. The CDR3 DNA sequence: TGCAGCGTTGAAGTGAGCTGGATCAATGAGCAGTTCTTC. Protein: CSVEVSWINEQFF.